The next 2 T cell receptor beta chains were all read from a single sample in a study of blood T cell repertoires in COVID-19. TCRdb keeps only in-frame clones here, not all; method: immunoSEQ multiplex PCR. Of some 200,000 clones in the sample, roughly 88% were seen once. The sequenced sample consisted of peripheral blood. The receptor source for this set is a man aged 45-65 years with active or convalescent COVID-19.

J is TRBJ2-3 and V is TRBV27; 7 bases match TRBD2. CDR1 MNHEY and CDR2 SMNVEV come from the germline V gene (reference sequence). V lost 1 base to trimming and J lost 1 base; unmatched junction nucleotides: 11. The CDR3 loop spans 18 amino acids. The CDR3 loop is CASSLWVGGPVGTDTQYF. In nucleotides, the CDR3 is TGTGCCAGCAGTTTATGGGTGGGAGGGCCAGTTGGCACAGATACGCAGTATTTT.

The genes are TRBV2 and TRBJ2-5; 12 nucleotides line up with TRBD2. The V gene end was trimmed by 7 bases and the J gene end by 3 bases; junction bases not matched to a gene: 6. The CDR3 extends over 15 amino acids. Germline lookup yields CDR1 SNHLY and CDR2 FYNNEI. CDR3 sequence: CASTLAGGPEETQYF. The CDR3 DNA follows: TGTGCCAGCACTCTAGCGGGGGGGCCAGAAGAGACCCAGTACTTC.